The 17 T cell receptor beta chains presented below share a single source sample, sequenced in a study of glioma-infiltrating T cells. Using RNA template, CDR3s of TCR alpha and beta were amplified with iRepertoire arm-PCR. Each CDR3 protein gets one entry after TCRdb re-called the multiplex PCR reads with MiXCR. Of 300,000 to 450,000 distinct CDR3 sequences listed, 41% are singletons. The specimen sequenced was glioma tissue, nonneoplastic brain tissue, or PBMCs (not recorded which). These receptors all come from a human donor with low-grade glioma or glioblastoma, undergoing nonglioma brain surgery, or in good health (not recorded which).

A note on this clonotype: A read error may be the cause here, since a much bigger clone is one base away. The chain carries TRBV10-3 and TRBJ2-1, with 10 bases fitting TRBD2. This CDR3 has 15 amino acids. The germline gives CDR1 ENHRY, CDR2 SYGVKD. With 4 bases clipped from V and 4 bases from J, the junction kept 4 bases outside the gene matches. The chain's CDR3 is CAISGGTSAYNEQFF. CDR3 in DNA: TGTGCCATCAGTGGGGGGACTAGCGCGTACAATGAGCAGTTCTTC.

The chain is built from TRBV14 and TRBJ2-7, with D unresolved. CDR1 is SGHDN and CDR2 is FVKESK in the germline V gene. V lost 2 bases, J lost 5 bases, and 7 bases lay in between. There are 12 residues in the CDR3. The CDR3 region is CASSQPGHEQYF. The CDR3 DNA sequence: TGTGCCAGCAGCCAACCGGGCCACGAGCAGTACTTC. The full variable domain, in which reference TRBV14 and TRBJ2-7 provide the parts outside the CDR3, is EAGVTQFPSHSVIEKGQTVTLRCDPISGHDNLYWYRRVMGKEIKFLLHFVKESKQDESGMPNNRFLAERTGGTYSTLKVQPAELEDSGVYFCASSQPGHEQYFGPGTRLTVT.

V and J are TRBV7-2 and TRBJ1-2; D perhaps matches TRBD1 (5 bases). V lost 5 bases to trimming and J lost 4 bases, with 17 bases between them. Per the germline V gene, CDR1 is SGHTA and CDR2 is FQGNSA. This CDR3 region has 15 residues. The CDR3 bases are TGTGCCAGCAGCGGATTAAGGGGAAAAACCTATGGCTACACCTTC. Amino acids: CASSGLRGKTYGYTF. Full variable domain (rest looked up from reference TRBV7-2 and TRBJ1-2): GAGVSQSPSNKVTEKGKDVELRCDPISGHTALYWYRQSLGQGLEFLIYFQGNSAPDKSGLPSDRFSAERTGGSVSTLTIQRTQQEDSAVYLCASSGLRGKTYGYTFGSGTRLTVV.

This clonotype was detected ten times or more. The genes are TRBV28 and TRBJ2-3; 7 positions agree with TRBD1. The V segment lost 1 base and the J segment 4 bases; nucleotides outside the gene matches: 8. Per germline, CDR1 MDHEN and CDR2 SYDVKM. The CDR3 is 16 amino acids. The CDR3 protein is CASSLSGRGLADTQYF. CDR3 coding DNA: TGTGCCAGCAGTTTATCGGGCAGGGGGTTAGCAGATACGCAGTATTTT.

The V call is TRBV6-2 or TRBV6-3, the J call TRBJ2-4, with D unresolved. Germline CDR1 is MNHEY and CDR2 is SVGEGT. Trimming removed 6 bases from V and 4 bases from J, with 25 bases in between. This CDR3 is built from 18 residues. CDR3 in amino acids: CASRPLPEGQERKNIQYF. The CDR3 DNA is TGTGCCAGCAGGCCGCTCCCGGAAGGGCAGGAGAGAAAAAACATTCAGTACTTC.

The chain employs TRBV6-2 or TRBV6-3 and TRBJ2-1; 7 bases agree with TRBD1. CDR3 length: 16 residues. The V and J ends lost 8 bases and 1 base, in that order; junction bases with no gene match: 11. CDR1 MNHEY and CDR2 SVGEGT come from the germline V gene. The CDR3, as DNA: TGTGCCAGCGGAGGCCTACAGGGGTTATCCTACAATGAGCAGTTCTTC. It encodes CASGGLQGLSYNEQFF.

The rearrangement joins TRBV4-3 to TRBJ2-1; D gene uncertain. The CDR3 consists of 18 residues. CDR1 is LGHNA, CDR2 YSLEER, per germline. Trimming stripped 0 bases from V and 1 base from J, with 16 bases between. CDR3 region: CASSQDRLGIRSYNEQFF. The CDR3 coding sequence is TGCGCCAGCAGCCAAGATCGGTTGGGGATCCGGTCCTACAATGAGCAGTTCTTC.

For this clonotype: With a much larger clone just one base away, this may be a read error. This CDR3 is missing its conserved last phenylalanine or tryptophan, likely due to a read error. The chain joins TRBV20-1 to TRBJ2-3, with TRBD1 matching 8 bases. Losses at the gene ends were 3 bases for V and 3 bases for J; bases not matched to a gene: 5. The CDR3 is made up of 14 amino acids. Germline CDR1 reads DFQATT; CDR2 reads SNEGSKA (reference sequence). CDR3 nucleotides: TGCAGTGCTAGCCCTGGACAGGGTACAGATACGCAGTATCTT. Translating gives CSASPGQGTDTQYL.

Comments on this clonotype: At one end the junction does not follow the germline gene, possibly because of a read error. The V gene is TRBV6-1, the J gene TRBJ2-2; tentative D call: TRBD2 (6 bases). The germline CDR1 and CDR2 sequences are MNHNS and SASEGT. The CDR3 has 12 amino acids. The CDR3 region has the DNA TGTGCCAGCACACGGGGCCTCGGGGGGCTGTTTTTT. Its translation: CASTRGLGGLFF.

This clonotype was picked up many times. In DNA form, the CDR3 reads TGTGCCAGCAGTTTAAACTCCGGGACAGCTAACTATGGCTACACCTTC. It specifies CASSLNSGTANYGYTF. The gene calls are TRBV6-1 and TRBJ1-2; TRBD1 matches at 7 bases. Germline V gene sequence: CDR1 MNHNS, CDR2 SASEGT. The junction had 9 bases not matched to a gene; V was cut back by 5 bases and J by 0 bases. The CDR3 loop spans 16 amino acids.

With respect to this clonotype: A much larger clone lies a single base off, so this may be a read error. The V gene is TRBV27, the J gene TRBJ2-1; 8 bases fit TRBD2. Germline V gives CDR1 MNHEY, CDR2 SMNVEV (reference sequence). The CDR3 runs to 15 residues. Losses at the gene ends were 4 bases for V and 5 bases for J; bases not matched to a gene: 7. The CDR3 DNA reads as TGTGCCAGCAGTTCGGGGAATAGCGGGAACAATGAGCAGTTCTTC. Protein product: CASSSGNSGNNEQFF.

J is TRBJ2-7 and V is TRBV7-2, with 10 bases matching TRBD1. Unmatched junction bases numbered 9, after V lost 5 bases and J lost 2 bases. From germline, CDR1 is SGHTA and CDR2 FQGNSA. The CDR3 is 16 amino acids. The CDR3 protein is CASSHLSGQGAYEQYF. In DNA, the CDR3 is TGTGCCAGCAGCCACTTGAGCGGACAGGGGGCCTACGAGCAGTACTTC.

This clonotype has more than one count but fewer than ten. The gene calls are TRBV18 and TRBJ1-1, with a possible D match to TRBD1 (5 bases). This CDR3 has 17 residues. V was trimmed by 5 bases and J by 0 bases, leaving 19 bases between them. Germline V gives CDR1 KGHSH, CDR2 LQKENI. CDR3 amino acids: CASSTFLQGGMNTEAFF. The CDR3 nucleotides are TGTGCCAGCTCAACCTTCCTGCAGGGAGGGATGAACACTGAAGCTTTCTTT.

This clonotype was seen at least ten times. This chain connects TRBV28 to TRBJ2-1; D ambiguous. The germline V gene has CDR1 MDHEN and CDR2 SYDVKM. The CDR3 runs 12 residues. Trimming cost V 2 bases and J 6 bases, with 5 bases left between them. The CDR3, as DNA: TGTGCCAGCAGTTTAATGGTCAATGAGCAGTTCTTC. This encodes CASSLMVNEQFF.

This clonotype was recorded a few times. This rearrangement joins TRBV4-1 to TRBJ2-7, with TRBD2 matching over 8 bases. The V segment lost 0 bases and the J segment 4 bases; nucleotides outside the gene matches: 14. This CDR3 comprises 18 residues. The germline gives CDR1 MGHRA, CDR2 YSYEKL. The CDR3 is CASSQDRARSGSAYEQYF. The CDR3 DNA is TGCGCCAGCAGCCAAGATCGGGCCCGAAGCGGGAGTGCGTACGAGCAGTACTTC.

The table lists this clonotype with a few counts. The rearrangement joins TRBV19 to TRBJ1-5; D is unclear. In germline, CDR1 is LNHDA, CDR2 SQIVND (reference sequence). This CDR3 region has 14 residues. The germline V and J ends were trimmed by 5 bases and 0 bases, with 8 bases remaining between them. The CDR3 bases are TGTGCCAGTAGTCCAGGATATAGCAATCAGCCCCAGCATTTT. This codes for CASSPGYSNQPQHF.

This clonotype has only a few counts. The chain couples TRBV7-3 to TRBJ2-3, with D perhaps TRBD2 (6 bases). V lost 1 base, J lost 2 bases, and 13 bases lay in between. From germline, CDR1 is SGHTA and CDR2 FQGTGA. The CDR3 sequence is 16 residues long. CDR3 nucleotide sequence: TGTGCCAGCAGCTTAATGGGTAGCGGCGACACAGATACGCAGTATTTT. Protein product: CASSLMGSGDTDTQYF.